This T cell receptor (beta chain) is drawn from a study of T-cell reconstitution after alpha-beta-depleted transplantation in children. Only a few counts were recorded for this clonotype. Its target is not known. Findings and limits, study-wide: The origin of high day-60 TCRbeta diversity in some patients lay in surviving recipient T cells and thymic progenitors. Reports say that about two months after transplant, the alpha-beta T cells came out of several hundred graft clones that had expanded. By one year post-transplant, T-cell counts and diversity largely arose from T cells that were newly produced.

During its preparation, the TCRbeta library received unique molecular identifiers. TCRdb re-called the PCR reads through MiXCR, storing one row per CDR3 protein. The top ten clones hold approximately 38% of a sample with roughly 350,000 distinct CDR3 sequences, 15% to 20% of them seen once. With 6 bases clipped from V and 11 bases from J, the junction kept 12 bases outside the gene matches. The germline gives CDR1 SQVTM, CDR2 ANQGSEA. The CDR3 contains 14 residues. The specimen was PBMCs, mostly from graft donor cells, collected 360 days after TCRalphabeta/CD19-depleted stem cell transplant. This chain joins TRBV29-1 and TRBJ2-3, with TRBD2 matching over 12 bases. The receptor was derived from a male patient aged 2-9 years who had a stem cell transplant for acute lymphoblastic leukemia, so the T cells may come from the graft donor. CDR3 sequence reads: CSVAGTSGSIGQYF. CDR3 DNA: TGCAGCGTCGCCGGGACTAGCGGGTCGATAGGGCAGTATTTT.